Listed below are T cell receptor beta chains from one sample, sequenced in a study of pediatric ulcerative colitis. Assay: immunoSEQ multiplex PCR; the TCRdb copy retains only in-frame clones and omits some. The table has 59,000 or so clones, over 70% seen once. Material for sequencing was blood. These receptors were taken from a boy aged 5-17 years with moderate ulcerative colitis. CDR3s include the opening cysteine and the closing phenylalanine or tryptophan. D genes are given only for firm matches. Rows may omit the clone size; those that give it use once, few, many or a size class.

V gene	clone size	CDR3 length	D gene	J gene	CDR3 DNA	CDR3 protein
TRBV29-1	.	14	TRBD1	TRBJ2-5	TGCAGCGCCCCCGGGACAGGGCGGGGGGAGACCCAGTACTTC	CSAPGTGRGETQYF
TRBV19	.	13	.	TRBJ2-7	TGTGCCAGTAGGACGGCTCGGGGCTACGAGCAGTACTTC	CASRTARGYEQYF
TRBV29-1	.	15	TRBD1	TRBJ2-2	TGCAGCGTTGAGACGGGACAGGGGGTCACCGGGGAGCTGTTTTTT	CSVETGQGVTGELFF
TRBV4-2	.	15	.	TRBJ1-2	TGTGCCAGCAGCCAAGAGTTGCGGTTGCCCTATGGCTACACCTTC	CASSQELRLPYGYTF
TRBV19	.	15	.	TRBJ2-7	TGTGCCAGTAGTTCCCCGAGTGGGACCGCCTACGAGCAGTACTTC	CASSSPSGTAYEQYF
TRBV4-3	.	18	.	TRBJ2-6	TGCGCCAGCAGCCAAGGGGGCCCGATGAGCTCTGGGGCCAACGTCCTGACTTTC	CASSQGGPMSSGANVLTF
TRBV7-2	.	12	.	TRBJ2-7	TGTGCCAGCAGCGGACAGAGCTACGAGCAGTACTTC	CASSGQSYEQYF
TRBV4-1	.	16	.	TRBJ1-5	TGCGCCAGCAGCCAGGGCCCAGGTTATAGCAATCAGCCCCAGCATTTT	CASSQGPGYSNQPQHF
TRBV9	.	17	TRBD2	TRBJ2-1	TGTGCCAGCAGCGGAAGACTAGCGGGGGGAGATAAAGGTGAGCAGTTCTTC	CASSGRLAGGDKGEQFF
TRBV5-3	.	18	.	TRBJ2-2	TGTGCCAGAAGCTTGCCTTCGCGCAGACACGCGAACACCGGGGAGCTGTTTTTT	CARSLPSRRHANTGELFF
TRBV10-3	once	15	.	TRBJ2-3	TGTGCCATCAGTGAGTTTGGCACTAGCACAGATACGCAGTATTTT	CAISEFGTSTDTQYF
TRBV30	.	14	.	TRBJ2-7	TGTGCCTGGAGGCTGACCGGGATAACCTACGAGCAGTACTTC	CAWRLTGITYEQYF
TRBV5-6	.	15	.	TRBJ1-1	TGTGCCAGCAGCTTTAATCAGGCTGGGAGGGGCGAAGCTTTCTTT	CASSFNQAGRGEAFF
TRBV5-1	.	17	.	TRBJ2-2	TGCGCCAGCAGCTCCCTGCAAGCAGGGAGGTACACCGGGGAGCTGTTTTTT	CASSSLQAGRYTGELFF
TRBV28	.	16	.	TRBJ1-5	TGTGCCAGCAGGTTGACAGGACGTTATAGCAATCAGCCCCAGCATTTT	CASRLTGRYSNQPQHF
TRBV4-3	.	15	TRBD1	TRBJ2-7	TGCGCCAGCAGCCAAGGGGGACAGATATCCTACGAGCAGTACTTC	CASSQGGQISYEQYF
TRBV18	.	15	TRBD1	TRBJ1-1	TGTGCCAGCTCACTGCGGACAGGAGTGAACACTGAAGCTTTCTTT	CASSLRTGVNTEAFF
TRBV7-2	.	12	TRBD1	TRBJ2-3	TGTGGTAGGGGACAGCTCACAGATACGCAGTATTTT	CGRGQLTDTQYF
TRBV7-6	.	13	.	TRBJ1-1	TGTGCCAGCAGCTTTAAAGAGAACACTGAAGCTTTCTTT	CASSFKENTEAFF
TRBV7-6	.	18	TRBD1	TRBJ2-7	TGTGCCAGCAGCTTACATTTCGAAAGACAGGGGGTAATTTTGGAGCAGTACTTC	CASSLHFERQGVILEQYF
TRBV2	few	14	.	TRBJ1-5	TGTGCCAGCAGTGTCTCCAGGGAAGATCAGCCCCAGCATTTT	CASSVSREDQPQHF
TRBV20-1	.	10	.	TRBJ2-1	TGCAGTGCTCGAAACAGAGAGCAGTTCTTC	CSARNREQFF
TRBV2	few	12	.	TRBJ2-2	TGTGCCAGCAGTGCAGGGTCCGGGGAGCTGTTTTTT	CASSAGSGELFF
TRBV30	.	15	TRBD1	TRBJ1-3	TGTGCGTATACAGGACAGGGGTACTCTGGAAACACCATATATTTT	CAYTGQGYSGNTIYF
TRBV5-1	once	17	TRBD2	TRBJ2-7	TGCGCCAGCAGCTTGGATGGTAGCGGGGGAGCAACCTACGAGCAGTACTTC	CASSLDGSGGATYEQYF
TRBV7-2	.	14	.	TRBJ1-1	TGTGCCAGCAGCTTAGCGACGGGGAACACTGAAGCTTTCTTT	CASSLATGNTEAFF
TRBV5-1	.	14	.	TRBJ2-7	TGCGCCAGCAGCTCGGACAGTGCGACCTACGAGCAGTACTTC	CASSSDSATYEQYF
TRBV19	few	13	.	TRBJ1-1	TGTGCCAGTAGTATAGACGGGGGCACTGAAGCTTTCTTT	CASSIDGGTEAFF
TRBV11-2	.	13	.	TRBJ2-5	TGTGCCAGCAGCAAAGGCGGCAAAGAGACCCAGTACTTC	CASSKGGKETQYF
TRBV19	.	18	.	TRBJ1-1	TGTGCCAGTAGTATAGATCTCCGGTTTCCGTACGAGAACACTGAAGCTTTCTTT	CASSIDLRFPYENTEAFF
TRBV4-2	few	14	.	TRBJ2-3	TGTGCCAGCAGCCCCCGCCTGTCCGAGGATACGCAGTATTTT	CASSPRLSEDTQYF
TRBV19	.	15	.	TRBJ2-7	TGTGCCAGTAGTACACCCTCGACAAGTTCCTACGAGCAGTACTTC	CASSTPSTSSYEQYF
TRBV11-2	.	12	.	TRBJ2-7	TGTGCCAGCAGCTTAGAGGGAATCCAGCAGTACTTC	CASSLEGIQQYF
TRBV11-2	.	12	.	TRBJ2-1	TGTGCCAGCAGCTTAGACGAGGGTCGGCAGTTCTTC	CASSLDEGRQFF
TRBV19	few	13	TRBD1	TRBJ1-1	TGTGCCAGCCAATCACAGGGGGCCACTGAAGCTTTCTTT	CASQSQGATEAFF
TRBV7-9	few	9	.	TRBJ1-2	TGTACGGCGAACTATGGCTACACCTTC	CTANYGYTF
TRBV27	.	16	.	TRBJ1-2	TGTGCCAGCAGTTTATCTTTCGGGAGAACTAACTATGGCTACACCTTC	CASSLSFGRTNYGYTF
TRBV11-2	.	16	.	TRBJ1-4	TGTGCCAGCAGGTCCCTGAGGGGGGACGGAGGTGAAAAACTGTTTTTT	CASRSLRGDGGEKLFF
TRBV4-1	once	15	TRBD1	TRBJ2-7	TGCGCCAGCAGCCAAGAGCCAGGGGGCCTCTACGAGCAGTACTTC	CASSQEPGGLYEQYF
TRBV30	.	16	.	TRBJ1-1	TGTGCCTGGACCTTTAAGGTCGGACCGGGGGGCACTGAAGCTTTCTTT	CAWTFKVGPGGTEAFF
TRBV18	.	15	.	TRBJ1-2	TGTGCCAGCTCACCAACGGGTGGAGCTAACTATGGCTACACCTTC	CASSPTGGANYGYTF
TRBV6-6	.	15	.	TRBJ1-5	TGTGCCAGCAGTTACTCGCTCGGGGGTAATCAGCCCCAGCATTTT	CASSYSLGGNQPQHF
TRBV19	.	17	TRBD2	TRBJ2-3	TGTGCCAGTAGTATAGGTATCGGCGGGAGGGTCACAGATACGCAGTATTTT	CASSIGIGGRVTDTQYF
TRBV18	.	16	TRBD1	TRBJ1-1	TGTGCCAGCTCACCCCAAACAGGGGTGATGAACACTGAAGCTTTCTTT	CASSPQTGVMNTEAFF
TRBV27	.	14	.	TRBJ1-5	TGTGCCAGCAGTTTATTTGGGCGCAATCAGCCCCAGCATTTT	CASSLFGRNQPQHF
TRBV9	.	16	.	TRBJ2-1	TGTGCCAGCAGCGTAGACAGATTCCTCGCCTCCAATGAGCAGTTCTTC	CASSVDRFLASNEQFF
TRBV5-1	once	15	TRBD2	TRBJ2-1	TGCGCCAGCAGCTCCGGACTAGCGGGGACCAATGAGCAGTTCTTC	CASSSGLAGTNEQFF
TRBV11-2	.	17	.	TRBJ2-2	TGTGCCAGCAGCTTACGATATCTTGATGAAGGGGCCGGGGAGCTGTTTTTT	CASSLRYLDEGAGELFF
TRBV27	.	12	TRBD1	TRBJ2-1	TGTGCCAGCAGTTTTCCAACAGGGGCGAAGTTCTTC	CASSFPTGAKFF
TRBV6-6	.	13	.	TRBJ2-7	TGTGCCAGCAGTTACTCAAGGTCCTACGAGCAGTACTTC	CASSYSRSYEQYF
TRBV5-1	.	14	.	TRBJ2-5	TGCGCCAGCAGCTTGGTAGGGGTGCGAGAGACCCAGTACTTC	CASSLVGVRETQYF
TRBV7-2	.	12	.	TRBJ1-2	TGTGCCAGCAGCTTACAGGACTATGGCTACACCTTC	CASSLQDYGYTF
TRBV14	few	15	TRBD1	TRBJ1-1	TGTGCCAGCAGCCGATCGACAGGGTTTCTGGCTGAAGCTTTCTTT	CASSRSTGFLAEAFF
TRBV19	.	16	.	TRBJ2-5	TGTGCCACCAAAGGCGTAGCACCCCTTACGCAAGAGACCCAGTACTTC	CATKGVAPLTQETQYF
TRBV2	.	13	TRBD2	TRBJ2-5	TGTGCCAGCAAACTAGCGGGGAGAGAGACCCAGTACTTC	CASKLAGRETQYF